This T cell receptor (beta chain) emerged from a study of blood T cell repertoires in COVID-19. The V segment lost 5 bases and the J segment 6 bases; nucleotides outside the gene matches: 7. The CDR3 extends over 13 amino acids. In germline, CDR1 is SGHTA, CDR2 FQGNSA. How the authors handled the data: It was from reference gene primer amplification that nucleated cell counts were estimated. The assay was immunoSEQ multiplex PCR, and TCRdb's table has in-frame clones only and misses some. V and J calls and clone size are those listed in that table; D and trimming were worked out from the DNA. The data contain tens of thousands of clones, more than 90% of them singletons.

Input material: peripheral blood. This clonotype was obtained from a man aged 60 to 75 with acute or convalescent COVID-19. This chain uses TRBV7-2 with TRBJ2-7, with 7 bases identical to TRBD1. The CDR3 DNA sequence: TGTGCCAGCAGCCCCGACCACAGGGGCGAGCAGTACTTC. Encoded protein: CASSPDHRGEQYF.